This T cell receptor beta chain was recovered during a study of T cell responses to AZD1222 COVID-19 vaccine. Germline CDR1 reads MNHEY; CDR2 reads SVGEGT. The CDR3 totals 14 residues. V lost 2 bases, J lost 2 bases, and 10 bases lay in between. This clone was observed once. Data came from immunoSEQ multiplex PCR; TCRdb stores just in-frame clones and leaves some out. The sample contains 150,000 to 200,000 clones, roughly nine tenths of which appear only once. The chain employs TRBV6-2 or TRBV6-3 and TRBJ2-7; tentatively, D is TRBD1 or TRBD2 (6 bases each). This TCR came from an adult who received the AZD1222 COVID-19 vaccine. Sequenced material: peripheral blood, taken 28 days after the second AZD1222 dose. Here the CDR3 DNA reads TGTGCCAGCAGTTACGAAGGGGGGACCTACGAGCAGTACTTC. Encoded protein: CASSYEGGTYEQYF.